The present TCR beta chain was sequenced within a study of tissue T cells after allogeneic stem cell transplantation. Time point described: mouse harvest day 14 after allogeneic transplant. The graft held 10^6 splenic CD5+ T cells and 10^7 T-cell-depleted bone marrow cells. This clone is medium-sized within its sample. All gene names here are mouse names. The read terminates 1 residue ahead of where the CDR3 ends, so the germline J gene completes it. The V segment lost 9 bases and the J segment 6 bases; nucleotides outside the gene matches: 6. The CDR3 runs to 13 residues. The germline gives CDR1 NNHNN, CDR2 SYGAGS (reference sequence). The assay was immunoSEQ multiplex PCR, and TCRdb's table has in-frame clones only and misses some. The sample contains roughly 7,800 clones, under 35% of which appear only once.

The V and J genes are TRBV13-2 and TRBJ1-4, with 9 bases aligning to TRBD1. The TCR was taken from a female BALB/c mouse given C57BL/6 T cells with graft-versus-host disease after an allogeneic hematopoietic cell transplant. The sample consisted of skin. The covered CDR3 bases are TGTGCCACGACAGGGGGAAGGGACGAAAGATTATTT. Its protein is CATTGGRDERLF. In full, the CDR3 is CATTGGRDERLFF.